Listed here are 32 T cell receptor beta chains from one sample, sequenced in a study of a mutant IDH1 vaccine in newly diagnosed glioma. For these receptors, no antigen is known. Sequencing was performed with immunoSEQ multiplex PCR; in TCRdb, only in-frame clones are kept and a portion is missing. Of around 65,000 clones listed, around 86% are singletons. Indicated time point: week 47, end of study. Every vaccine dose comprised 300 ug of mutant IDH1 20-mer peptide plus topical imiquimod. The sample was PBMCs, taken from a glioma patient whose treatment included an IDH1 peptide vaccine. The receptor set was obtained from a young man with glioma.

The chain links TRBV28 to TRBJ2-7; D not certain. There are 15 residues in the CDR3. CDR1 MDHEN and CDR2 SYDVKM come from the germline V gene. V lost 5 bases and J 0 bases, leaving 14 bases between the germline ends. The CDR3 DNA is TGTGCCAGCAGTCTCCCATTAAGGGTCTCCTACGAGCAGTACTTC. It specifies CASSLPLRVSYEQYF.

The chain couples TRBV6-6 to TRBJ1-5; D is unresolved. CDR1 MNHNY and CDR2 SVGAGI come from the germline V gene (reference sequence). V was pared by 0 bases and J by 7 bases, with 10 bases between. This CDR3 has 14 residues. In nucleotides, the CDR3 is TGTGCCAGCAGTTACTCGACATCGGGGCAGCCCCAGCATTTT. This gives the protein CASSYSTSGQPQHF.

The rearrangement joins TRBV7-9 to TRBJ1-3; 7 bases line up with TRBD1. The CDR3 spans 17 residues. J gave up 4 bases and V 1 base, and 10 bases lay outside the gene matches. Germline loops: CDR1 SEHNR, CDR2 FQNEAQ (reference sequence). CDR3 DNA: TGTGCCAGCAGCTTAGGTGGGGACAGCACATTCGGAAACACCATATATTTT. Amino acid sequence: CASSLGGDSTFGNTIYF.

The CDR3 is CASSPRQGARDTEAFF. The CDR3 DNA reads as TGTGCCAGCAGCCCAAGACAGGGGGCGCGGGACACTGAAGCTTTCTTT. The gene calls are TRBV7-6 and TRBJ1-1; TRBD1 matches 10 bases. In germline, CDR1 is SGHVS, CDR2 FNYEAQ. V shed 5 bases, J shed 3 bases, and the junction held 9 bases outside the gene matches. This CDR3 comprises 16 residues.

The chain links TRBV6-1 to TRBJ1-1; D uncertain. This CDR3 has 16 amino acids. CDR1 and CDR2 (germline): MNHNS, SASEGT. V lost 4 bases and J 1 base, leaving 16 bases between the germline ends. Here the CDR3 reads CASSGAIGNPNTEAFF. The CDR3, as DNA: TGTGCCAGCAGTGGGGCCATCGGGAACCCGAACACTGAAGCTTTCTTT.

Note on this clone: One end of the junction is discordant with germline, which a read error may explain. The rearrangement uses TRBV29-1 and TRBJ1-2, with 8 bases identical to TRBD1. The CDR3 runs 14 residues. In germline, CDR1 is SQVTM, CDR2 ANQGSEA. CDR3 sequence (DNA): TGCAGCGTTGAACAAAACGGACAGGGAGGGGGCTGCACCTTC. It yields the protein CSVEQNGQGGGCTF.

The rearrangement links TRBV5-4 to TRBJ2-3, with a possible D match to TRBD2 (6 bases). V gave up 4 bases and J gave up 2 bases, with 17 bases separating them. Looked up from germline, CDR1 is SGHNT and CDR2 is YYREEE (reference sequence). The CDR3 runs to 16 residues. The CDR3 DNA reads TGTGCCAGCAGCGGGCCGGAGGGGCGCGTCACAGATACGCAGTATTTT. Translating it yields CASSGPEGRVTDTQYF. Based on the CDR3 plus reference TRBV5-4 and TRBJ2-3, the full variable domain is ETGVTQSPTHLIKTRGQQVTLRCSSQSGHNTVSWYQQALGQGPQFIFQYYREEENGRGNFPPRFSGLQFPNYSSELNVNALELDDSALYLCASSGPEGRVTDTQYFGPGTRLTVL.

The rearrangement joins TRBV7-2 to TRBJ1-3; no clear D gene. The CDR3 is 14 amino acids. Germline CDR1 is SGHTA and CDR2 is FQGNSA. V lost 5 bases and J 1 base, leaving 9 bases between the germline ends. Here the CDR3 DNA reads TGTGCCAGCAGCCCTCAGGCATCTGGAAACACCATATATTTT. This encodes CASSPQASGNTIYF.

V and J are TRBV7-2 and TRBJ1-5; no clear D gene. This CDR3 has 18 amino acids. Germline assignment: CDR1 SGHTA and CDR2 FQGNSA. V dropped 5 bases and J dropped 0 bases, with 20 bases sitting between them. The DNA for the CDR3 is TGTGCCAGCAGCCCAGGTAGGGTCAGAAGTGGTAGCAATCAGCCCCAGCATTTT. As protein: CASSPGRVRSGSNQPQHF.

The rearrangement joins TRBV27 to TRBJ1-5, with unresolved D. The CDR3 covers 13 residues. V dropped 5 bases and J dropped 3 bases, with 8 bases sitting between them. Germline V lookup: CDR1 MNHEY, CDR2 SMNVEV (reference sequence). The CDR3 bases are TGTGCCAGCAGTCCCGTCGACAATCAGCCCCAGCATTTT. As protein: CASSPVDNQPQHF.

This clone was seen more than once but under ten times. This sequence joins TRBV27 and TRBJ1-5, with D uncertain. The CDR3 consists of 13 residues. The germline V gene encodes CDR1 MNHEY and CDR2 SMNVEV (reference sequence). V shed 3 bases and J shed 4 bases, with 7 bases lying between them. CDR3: CASSFGENQPQHF. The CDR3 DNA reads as TGTGCCAGCAGTTTCGGAGAAAATCAGCCCCAGCATTTT.

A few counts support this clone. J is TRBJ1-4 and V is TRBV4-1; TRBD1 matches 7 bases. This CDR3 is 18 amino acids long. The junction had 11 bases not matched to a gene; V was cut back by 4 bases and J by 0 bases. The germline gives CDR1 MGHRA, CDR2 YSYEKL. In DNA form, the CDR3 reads TGCGCCAGCAGCCCTAGGGACAGCGCATATCCAACTAATGAAAAACTGTTTTTT. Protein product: CASSPRDSAYPTNEKLFF.

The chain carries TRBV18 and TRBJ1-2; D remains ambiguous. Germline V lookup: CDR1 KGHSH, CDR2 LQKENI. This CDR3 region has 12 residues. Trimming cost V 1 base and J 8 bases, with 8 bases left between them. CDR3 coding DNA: TGTGCCAGCTCACCACTGTCCGGCGGCTACACCTTC. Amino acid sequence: CASSPLSGGYTF.

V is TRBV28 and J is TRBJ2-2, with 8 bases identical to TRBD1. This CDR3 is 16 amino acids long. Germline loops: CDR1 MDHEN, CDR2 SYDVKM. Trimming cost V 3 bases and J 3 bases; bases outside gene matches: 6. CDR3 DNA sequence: TGTGCCAGCAGTTTTCACTACAGGGGGGACACCGGGGAGCTGTTTTTT. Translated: CASSFHYRGDTGELFF.

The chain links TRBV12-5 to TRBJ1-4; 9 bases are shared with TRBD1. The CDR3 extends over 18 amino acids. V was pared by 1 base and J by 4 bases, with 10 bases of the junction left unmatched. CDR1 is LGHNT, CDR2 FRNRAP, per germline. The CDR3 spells CASGLGDGTGRVNEKLFF. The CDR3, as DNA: TGTGCTAGTGGTTTGGGGGACGGGACAGGGAGGGTTAATGAAAAACTGTTTTTT.

The CDR3 sequence is CASSPGGPHNSPLHF. The CDR3 DNA reads TGTGCCAGCAGTCCGGGGGGTCCCCATAATTCACCCCTCCACTTT. The chain couples TRBV6-5 to TRBJ1-6; D is perhaps TRBD1 (5 bases). Germline V gene sequence: CDR1 MNHEY, CDR2 SVGAGI. This CDR3 is built from 15 residues. V gave up 5 bases and J gave up 5 bases, with 13 bases separating them.

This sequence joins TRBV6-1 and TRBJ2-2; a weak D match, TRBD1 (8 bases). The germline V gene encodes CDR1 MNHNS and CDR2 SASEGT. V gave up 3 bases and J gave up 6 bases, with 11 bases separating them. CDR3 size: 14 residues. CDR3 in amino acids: CASSDTGGAGELFF. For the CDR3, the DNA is TGTGCCAGCAGTGATACAGGGGGGGCCGGGGAGCTGTTTTTT.

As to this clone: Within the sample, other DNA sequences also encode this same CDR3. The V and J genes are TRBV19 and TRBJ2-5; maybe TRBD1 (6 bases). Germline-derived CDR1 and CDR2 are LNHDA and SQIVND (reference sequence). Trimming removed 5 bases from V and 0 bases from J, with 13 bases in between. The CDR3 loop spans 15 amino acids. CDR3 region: CASSRGQSHQETQYF. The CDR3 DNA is TGTGCCAGTAGTCGGGGACAAAGTCACCAAGAGACCCAGTACTTC.

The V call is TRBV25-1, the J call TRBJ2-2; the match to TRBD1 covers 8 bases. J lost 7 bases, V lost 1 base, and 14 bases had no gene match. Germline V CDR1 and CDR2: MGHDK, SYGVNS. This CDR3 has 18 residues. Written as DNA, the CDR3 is TGTGCCAGCAGTGAATTAGGTCCTGGGCAGGGGGCGATCGGGGAGCTGTTTTTT. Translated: CASSELGPGQGAIGELFF.

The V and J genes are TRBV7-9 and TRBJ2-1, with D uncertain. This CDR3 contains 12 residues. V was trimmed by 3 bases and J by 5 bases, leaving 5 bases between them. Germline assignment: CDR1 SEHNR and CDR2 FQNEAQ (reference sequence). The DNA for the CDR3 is TGTGCCAGCAGCTTGGCAGACAATGAGCAGTTCTTC. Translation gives CASSLADNEQFF.

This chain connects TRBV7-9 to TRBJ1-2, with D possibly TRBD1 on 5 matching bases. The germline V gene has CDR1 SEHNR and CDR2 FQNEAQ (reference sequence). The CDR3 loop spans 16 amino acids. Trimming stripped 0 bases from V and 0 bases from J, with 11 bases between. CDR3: CASSLAQTDSNYGYTF. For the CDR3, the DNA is TGTGCCAGCAGCTTAGCCCAGACAGATTCTAACTATGGCTACACCTTC.

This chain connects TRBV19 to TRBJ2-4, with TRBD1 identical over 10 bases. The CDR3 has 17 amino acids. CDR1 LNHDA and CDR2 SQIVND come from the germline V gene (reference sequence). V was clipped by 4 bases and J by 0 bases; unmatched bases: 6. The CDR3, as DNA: TGTGCCAGTAGTAGGGGACAGGGGTCACTAGCCAAAAACATTCAGTACTTC. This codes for CASSRGQGSLAKNIQYF.

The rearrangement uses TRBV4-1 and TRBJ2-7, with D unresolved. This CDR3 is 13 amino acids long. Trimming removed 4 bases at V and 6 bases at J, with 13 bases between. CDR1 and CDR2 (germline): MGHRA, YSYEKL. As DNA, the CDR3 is TGCGCCAGCAGCCCCAGTAGTGATGTCGAGCAGTACTTC. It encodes CASSPSSDVEQYF.

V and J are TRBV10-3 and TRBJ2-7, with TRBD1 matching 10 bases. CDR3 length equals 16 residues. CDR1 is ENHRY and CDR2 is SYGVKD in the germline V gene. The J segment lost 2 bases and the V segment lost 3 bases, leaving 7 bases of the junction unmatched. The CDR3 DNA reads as TGTGCCATCAGTGATGGGACAGGGGAACCCCCCTACGAGCAGTACTTC. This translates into CAISDGTGEPPYEQYF.

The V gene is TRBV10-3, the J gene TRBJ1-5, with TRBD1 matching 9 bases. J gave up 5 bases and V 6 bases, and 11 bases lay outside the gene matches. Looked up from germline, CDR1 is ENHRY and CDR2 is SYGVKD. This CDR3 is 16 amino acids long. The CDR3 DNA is TGTGCCATCAGATCACAGGGGGCCCCCGATGATCAGCCCCAGCATTTT. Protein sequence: CAIRSQGAPDDQPQHF.

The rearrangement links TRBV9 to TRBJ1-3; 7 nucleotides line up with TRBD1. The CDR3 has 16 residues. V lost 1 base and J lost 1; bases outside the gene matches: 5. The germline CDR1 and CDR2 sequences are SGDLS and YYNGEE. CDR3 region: CASSVWGTASGNTIYF. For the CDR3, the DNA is TGTGCCAGCAGCGTATGGGGGACAGCGTCTGGAAACACCATATATTTT. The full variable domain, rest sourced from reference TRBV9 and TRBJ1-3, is DSGVTQTPKHLITATGQRVTLRCSPRSGDLSVYWYQQSLDQGLQFLIQYYNGEERAKGNILERFSAQQFPDLHSELNLSSLELGDSALYFCASSVWGTASGNTIYFGEGSWLTVV.

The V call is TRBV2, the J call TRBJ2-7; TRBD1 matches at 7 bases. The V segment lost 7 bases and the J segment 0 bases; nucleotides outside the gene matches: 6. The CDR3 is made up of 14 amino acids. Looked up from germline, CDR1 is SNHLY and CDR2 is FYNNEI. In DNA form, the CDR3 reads TGTGCCAGCACCAAGGGACAGAGCTCCTACGAGCAGTACTTC. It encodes CASTKGQSSYEQYF.

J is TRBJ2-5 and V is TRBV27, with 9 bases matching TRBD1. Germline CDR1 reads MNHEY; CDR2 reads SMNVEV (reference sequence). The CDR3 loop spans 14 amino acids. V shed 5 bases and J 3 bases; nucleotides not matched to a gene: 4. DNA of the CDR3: TGTGCCAGCAGTCCGAGGACAGGGGAAGAGACCCAGTACTTC. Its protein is CASSPRTGEETQYF.

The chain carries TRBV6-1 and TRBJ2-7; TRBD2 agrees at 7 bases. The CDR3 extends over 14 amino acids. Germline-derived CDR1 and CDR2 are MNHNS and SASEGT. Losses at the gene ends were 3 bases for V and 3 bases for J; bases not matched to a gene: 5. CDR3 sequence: CASSDWTRGYEQYF. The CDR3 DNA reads TGTGCCAGCAGTGATTGGACTAGAGGCTACGAGCAGTACTTC.

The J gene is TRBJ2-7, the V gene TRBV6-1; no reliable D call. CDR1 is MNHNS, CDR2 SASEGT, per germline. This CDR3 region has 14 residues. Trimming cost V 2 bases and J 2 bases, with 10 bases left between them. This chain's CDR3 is CASSEFAVTYEQYF. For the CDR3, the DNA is TGTGCCAGCAGTGAATTCGCGGTTACCTACGAGCAGTACTTC.

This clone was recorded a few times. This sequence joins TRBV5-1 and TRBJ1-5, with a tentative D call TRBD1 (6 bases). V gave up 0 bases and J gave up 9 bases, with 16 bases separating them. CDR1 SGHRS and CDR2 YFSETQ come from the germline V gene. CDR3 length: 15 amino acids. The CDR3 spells CASSLEGGAELPQHF. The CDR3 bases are TGCGCCAGCAGCTTGGAGGGGGGCGCCGAGTTGCCCCAGCATTTT.

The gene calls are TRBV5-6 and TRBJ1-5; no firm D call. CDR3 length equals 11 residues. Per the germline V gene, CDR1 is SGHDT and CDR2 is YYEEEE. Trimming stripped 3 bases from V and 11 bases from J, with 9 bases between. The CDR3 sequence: CASSSMRSQHF. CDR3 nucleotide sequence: TGTGCCAGCAGCTCTATGAGGTCCCAGCATTTT.